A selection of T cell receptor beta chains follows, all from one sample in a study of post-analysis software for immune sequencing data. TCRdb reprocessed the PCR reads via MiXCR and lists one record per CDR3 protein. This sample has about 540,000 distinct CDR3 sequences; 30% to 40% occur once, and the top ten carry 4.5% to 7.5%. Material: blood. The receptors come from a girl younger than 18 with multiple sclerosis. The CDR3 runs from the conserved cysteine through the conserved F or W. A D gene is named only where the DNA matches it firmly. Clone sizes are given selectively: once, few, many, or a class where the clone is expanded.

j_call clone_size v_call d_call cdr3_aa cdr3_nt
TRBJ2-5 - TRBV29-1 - CSVEGWWGRETQYF TGCAGCGTTGAAGGTTGGTGGGGTCGAGAGACCCAGTACTTC
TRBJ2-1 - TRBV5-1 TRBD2 CASSSTSGGASEQFF TGCGCCAGCAGCTCGACTAGCGGGGGGGCCAGTGAGCAGTTCTTC
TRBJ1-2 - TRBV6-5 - CASNDPTGGYTF TGTGCCAGCAATGATCCCACGGGAGGCTACACCTTC
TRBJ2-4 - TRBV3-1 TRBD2 CASSQATSGGSVAKNIQYF TGTGCCAGCAGCCAAGCTACTAGCGGGGGCTCCGTAGCCAAAAACATTCAGTACTTC
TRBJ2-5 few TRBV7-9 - CASSPGRRETQYF TGTGCCAGCAGCCCTGGGAGGAGGGAGACCCAGTACTTC
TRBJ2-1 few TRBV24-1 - CATSETTEYNEQFF TGTGCCACCAGTGAGACGACAGAATACAATGAGCAGTTCTTC
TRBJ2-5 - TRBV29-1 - CSGGRDQETQYF TGCAGCGGGGGGCGCGATCAAGAGACCCAGTACTTC
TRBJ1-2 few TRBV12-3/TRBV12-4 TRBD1 CASTPTGVDGYTF TGTGCCAGCACTCCGACAGGGGTGGATGGCTACACCTTC
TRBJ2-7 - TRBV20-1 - CSAKRLLYEQYF TGCAGTGCTAAACGGCTATTATACGAGCAGTACTTC
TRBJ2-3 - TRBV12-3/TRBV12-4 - CASSLDDSNTDTQYF TGTGCCAGCAGTTTAGATGACTCCAACACAGATACGCAGTATTTT
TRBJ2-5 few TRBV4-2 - CASSRAGLDPGTQYF TGTGCCAGCAGCCGTGCGGGGCTCGACCCGGGGACCCAGTACTTC
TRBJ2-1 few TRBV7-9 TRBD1 CASSIGTGSYNEQFF TGTGCCAGCAGCATAGGGACAGGTTCGTACAATGAGCAGTTCTTC
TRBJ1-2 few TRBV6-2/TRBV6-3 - CATTQGWGYGYTF TGTGCCACCACCCAGGGATGGGGCTATGGCTACACCTTC
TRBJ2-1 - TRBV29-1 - CSVEIPGTRLYNEQFF TGCAGCGTTGAGATTCCAGGGACAAGACTCTACAATGAGCAGTTCTTC
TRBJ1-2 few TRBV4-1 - CASSHPGLGYGYTF TGCGCCAGCAGCCACCCAGGACTGGGGTATGGCTACACCTTC
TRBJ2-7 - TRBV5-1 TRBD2 CASSAGRVDEQYF TGCGCCAGCAGCGCAGGGAGGGTCGACGAGCAGTACTTC
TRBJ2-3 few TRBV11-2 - CASSLEEQTVSTDTQYF TGTGCCAGCAGCTTAGAGGAACAAACAGTTAGCACAGATACGCAGTATTTT
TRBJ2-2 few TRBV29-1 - CSAFWVTGELFF TGCAGCGCGTTTTGGGTCACCGGGGAGCTGTTTTTT
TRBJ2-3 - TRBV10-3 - CAISESPGKGTDTQYF TGTGCCATCAGTGAGAGCCCGGGGAAAGGGACAGATACGCAGTATTTT
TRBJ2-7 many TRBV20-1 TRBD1 CSARQTGSYEQYF TGCAGTGCTAGACAGACAGGGTCCTACGAGCAGTACTTC
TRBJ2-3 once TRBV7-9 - CASSFLRTAHTDTQYF TGTGCCAGCAGCTTTCTGCGGACAGCACACACGGATACGCAGTATTTT
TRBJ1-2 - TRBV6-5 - CASTGAGLTRYTF TGTGCCAGCACCGGCGCAGGCCTAACCCGCTACACCTTC
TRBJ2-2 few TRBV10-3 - CAIRDFTGELFF TGTGCCATCAGGGACTTCACCGGGGAGCTGTTTTTT
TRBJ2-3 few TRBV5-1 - CASSFQGETDTQYF TGCGCCAGCAGCTTTCAGGGTGAAACAGATACGCAGTATTTT
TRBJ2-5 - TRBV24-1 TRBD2 CATSGTSGPQETQYF TGTGCCACCAGTGGGACTAGCGGCCCCCAAGAGACCCAGTACTTC
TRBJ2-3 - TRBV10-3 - CAISESDTDTQYF TGTGCCATCAGTGAGTCAGACACAGATACGCAGTATTTT
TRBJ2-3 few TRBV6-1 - CASSGPSTDTQYF TGTGCCAGCAGTGGACCTAGCACAGATACGCAGTATTTT